Listed here is a single TCR beta chain. This sample is drawn from a study of CD8+CD57+ T cells in acquired aplastic anemia. Profiling of TCR beta VDJ combinations and CDR3 sequences used genomic DNA as template. TCRdb re-analysed the reads in MiXCR, keeping a single row per CDR3 protein. The repertoire holds roughly 290,000 distinct CDR3 sequences, with 56% as singletons. Germline loops: CDR1 KGHSH, CDR2 LQKENI. J gave up 6 bases and V 8 bases, and 9 bases lay outside the gene matches. The CDR3 has 16 amino acids. Only patients with CD8+CD57+ cell expansion on flow cytometry were chosen for sequencing.

The genes are TRBV18 and TRBJ2-3; 15 positions agree with TRBD2. This receptor was identified in a human donor with aplastic anemia. Sequencing was performed on sorted CD4+, CD8+, or CD8+CD57+ T cells (not recorded which) from PBMCs. CDR3 sequence (DNA): TGTGCCAGCCCATCAAACGGACTAGCGGGAGGGGATACGCAGTATTTT. It yields the protein CASPSNGLAGGDTQYF.